These 12 T cell receptor beta chains share one sample of origin, sequenced in a study of shared clonotypes between healthy human individuals. Naive CD8 isolation took CD45RO-negative cells positively selected for CCR7 and excluded terminally differentiated effector memory CD45RA+ cells. Profiled with immunoSEQ multiplex PCR; TCRdb holds only in-frame clones, not every one. The sample has about 2.1 million clones; about 93% are singletons. Sequencing was performed on naive CD8+ T cells from PBMCs. The receptors were gathered from a man aged 18-30 years in good health. Some clones in this sample may be carry-over from other donors' samples.

The chain carries TRBV19 and TRBJ2-1, with D perhaps being TRBD1 or TRBD2 (5 bases each). Trimming pared 6 bases from V and 8 bases from J, leaving 14 bases between. Germline CDR1 and CDR2: LNHDA and SQIVND (reference sequence). The CDR3 is made up of 13 amino acids. For the CDR3, the DNA is TGTGCCAGTAGGGGGGACCCGGTCGATGAGCAGTTCTTC. Its translation is CASRGDPVDEQFF.

The chain couples TRBV9 to TRBJ2-2; tentative D call: TRBD2 (6 bases). Trimming cost V 6 bases and J 6 bases, with 12 bases left between them. Germline lookup yields CDR1 SGDLS and CDR2 YYNGEE. The CDR3 runs to 13 residues. CDR3 nucleotides: TGTGCCAGCACGGTCGGGAGTTCCGGGGAGCTGTTTTTT. It specifies CASTVGSSGELFF.

This chain uses TRBV27 with TRBJ1-2; D gene uncertain. V lost 8 bases, J lost 5 bases, and 15 bases lay in between. CDR3 length: 13 residues. Per the germline V gene, CDR1 is MNHEY and CDR2 is SMNVEV (reference sequence). CDR3 in amino acids: CASAPTWGYGYTF. The CDR3 nucleotides are TGTGCCAGCGCCCCCACCTGGGGATATGGCTACACCTTC.

V and J are TRBV10-3 and TRBJ2-2; D not certain. The CDR3 loop spans 16 amino acids. The ends were cut back, 0 bases at V and 3 bases at J, with 11 bases in the middle. CDR1 and CDR2 (germline): ENHRY, SYGVKD. The DNA of the CDR3 is TGTGCCATCAGTGAGTCGGACGGGTTTTACACCGGGGAGCTGTTTTTT. Translation gives CAISESDGFYTGELFF.

This chain links TRBV27 with TRBJ1-5; the match to TRBD1 covers 11 bases. V shed 0 bases, J shed 13 bases, and the junction held 8 bases outside the gene matches. The CDR3 has 15 amino acids. Germline CDR1 reads MNHEY; CDR2 reads SMNVEV (reference sequence). This chain's CDR3 is CASSLSLGTGGDQHF. The CDR3 DNA reads TGTGCCAGCAGTTTATCCCTCGGGACAGGGGGTGATCAGCATTTT.

The chain has TRBV7-2 and TRBJ2-5; 12 bases map to TRBD2. The CDR3 sequence is 16 residues long. Germline CDR1 reads SGHTA; CDR2 reads FQGNSA. J was trimmed by 5 bases and V by 2 bases; bases with no gene match: 6. The CDR3 is CASSLFLAGGPETQYF. The CDR3 DNA reads as TGTGCCAGCAGCTTATTCCTAGCGGGAGGGCCGGAGACCCAGTACTTC.

This chain joins TRBV7-8 and TRBJ2-7; D remains unclear. The V gene lost 0 bases and the J gene lost 7 bases, with 7 bases spanning the gap. The CDR3 has 12 residues. Germline values: CDR1 SGHVS, CDR2 FQNEAQ. As DNA, the CDR3 is TGTGCCAGCAGCTTAGCGGGTTGGGAGCAGTACTTC. It yields the protein CASSLAGWEQYF.

The V gene is TRBV6-1, the J gene TRBJ1-5; TRBD1 matches at 9 bases. This CDR3 is built from 14 residues. V was pared by 5 bases and J by 4 bases, with 3 bases of the junction left unmatched. Germline loops: CDR1 MNHNS, CDR2 SASEGT. CDR3 coding DNA: TGTGCCAGCAGTAACAGGGGGCGGAATCAGCCCCAGCATTTT. Its protein product is CASSNRGRNQPQHF.

The genes are TRBV27 and TRBJ2-2; D is unclear. Deletions cut 4 bases from V and 2 bases from J, with 8 bases between. CDR3 length equals 14 residues. Per the germline V gene, CDR1 is MNHEY and CDR2 is SMNVEV (reference sequence). CDR3 nucleotides: TGTGCCAGCAGTTCACGGATTAACACCGGGGAGCTGTTTTTT. This encodes CASSSRINTGELFF.

V gene TRBV4-3 combines with J gene TRBJ1-3; perhaps TRBD1 as D (5 bases). CDR1 LGHNA and CDR2 YSLEER come from the germline V gene. The ends were cut back, 0 bases at V and 0 bases at J, with 9 bases in the middle. This CDR3 is 16 amino acids long. CDR3 in amino acids: CASSQDYDSSGNTIYF. DNA for the CDR3: TGCGCCAGCAGCCAAGATTACGACAGCTCTGGAAACACCATATATTTT.

This sequence joins TRBV18 and TRBJ2-1, with D perhaps TRBD1 (5 bases). Trimming removed 3 bases from V and 2 bases from J, with 17 bases in between. The CDR3 runs 17 residues. CDR1 is KGHSH, CDR2 LQKENI, per germline. This chain's CDR3 is CASSPPNFKGAYNEQFF. The CDR3, as DNA: TGTGCCAGCTCACCTCCGAATTTCAAAGGGGCCTACAATGAGCAGTTCTTC.

Remarks on this clone: The sample holds other DNA sequences that translate to the same CDR3. V gene TRBV5-1 combines with J gene TRBJ2-7; D unresolved. The CDR3 sequence is 12 residues long. The V gene lost 0 bases and the J gene lost 1 base, with 2 bases spanning the gap. Germline V gives CDR1 SGHRS, CDR2 YFSETQ. The CDR3 reads CASSLVSYEQYF. The CDR3 DNA follows: TGCGCCAGCAGCTTGGTGTCCTACGAGCAGTACTTC.